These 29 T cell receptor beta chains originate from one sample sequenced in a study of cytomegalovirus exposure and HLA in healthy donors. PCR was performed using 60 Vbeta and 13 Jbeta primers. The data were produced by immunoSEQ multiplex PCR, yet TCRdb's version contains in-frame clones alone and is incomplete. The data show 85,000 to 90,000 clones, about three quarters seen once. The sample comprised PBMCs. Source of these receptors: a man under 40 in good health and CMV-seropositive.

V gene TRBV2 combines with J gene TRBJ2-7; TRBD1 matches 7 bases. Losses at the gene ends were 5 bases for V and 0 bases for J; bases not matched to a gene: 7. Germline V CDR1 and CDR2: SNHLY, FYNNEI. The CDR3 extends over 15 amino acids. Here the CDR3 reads CASSTQGRGSYEQYF. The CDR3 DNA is TGTGCCAGCAGTACACAGGGGAGAGGCTCCTACGAGCAGTACTTC.

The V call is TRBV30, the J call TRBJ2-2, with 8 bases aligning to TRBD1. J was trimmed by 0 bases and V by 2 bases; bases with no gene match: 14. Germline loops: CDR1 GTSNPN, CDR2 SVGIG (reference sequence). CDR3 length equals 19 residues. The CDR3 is CAWSSYYRDRNANTGELFF. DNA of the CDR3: TGTGCCTGGAGTTCCTATTACAGGGACAGGAACGCGAACACCGGGGAGCTGTTTTTT.

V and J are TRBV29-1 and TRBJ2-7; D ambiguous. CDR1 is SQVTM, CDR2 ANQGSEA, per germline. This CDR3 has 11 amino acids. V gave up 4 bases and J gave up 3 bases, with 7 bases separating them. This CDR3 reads CSVVQNYEQYF. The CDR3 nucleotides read TGCAGCGTTGTCCAGAACTACGAGCAGTACTTC.

CDR3 sequence: CASTPAGVSPLHF. For the CDR3, the DNA is TGTGCCAGCACTCCGGCGGGGGTCTCACCCCTCCACTTT. This chain connects TRBV28 to TRBJ1-6; TRBD1 might be the D (5 bases). Germline V gene lookup returns CDR1 MDHEN and CDR2 SYDVKM. V lost 7 bases to trimming and J lost 10 bases, with 14 bases between them. This CDR3 is built from 13 residues.

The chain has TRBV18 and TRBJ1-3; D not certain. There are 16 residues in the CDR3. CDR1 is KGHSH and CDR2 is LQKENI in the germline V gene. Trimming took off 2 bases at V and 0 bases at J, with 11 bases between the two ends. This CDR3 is CASSPFPPFSGNTIYF. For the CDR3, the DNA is TGTGCCAGCTCACCATTCCCTCCCTTCTCTGGAAACACCATATATTTT.

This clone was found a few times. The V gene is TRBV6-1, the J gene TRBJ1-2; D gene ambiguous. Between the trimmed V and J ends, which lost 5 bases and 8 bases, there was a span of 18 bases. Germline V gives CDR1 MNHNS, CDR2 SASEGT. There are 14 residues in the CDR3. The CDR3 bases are TGTGCCAGCAGTCTTACAGCAGAAGCACCGGGCTACACCTTC. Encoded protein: CASSLTAEAPGYTF.

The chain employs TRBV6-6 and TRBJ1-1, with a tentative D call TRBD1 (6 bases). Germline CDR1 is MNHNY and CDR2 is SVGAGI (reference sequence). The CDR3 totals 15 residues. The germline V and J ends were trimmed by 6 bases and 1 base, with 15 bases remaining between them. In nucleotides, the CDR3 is TGTGCCAGCAGGCGCGATGGGGGCCGGAACACTGAAGCTTTCTTT. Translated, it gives CASRRDGGRNTEAFF.

CDR3 loop: CASSDSGTGDNSPLHF. The CDR3 DNA follows: TGTGCCAGCAGTGATTCCGGGACAGGGGATAATTCACCCCTCCACTTT. The chain is built from TRBV6-4 and TRBJ1-6; 10 bases agree with TRBD1. V was clipped by 3 bases and J by 5 bases; unmatched bases: 4. The CDR3 loop spans 16 amino acids. The germline gives CDR1 MRHNA, CDR2 SNTAGT.

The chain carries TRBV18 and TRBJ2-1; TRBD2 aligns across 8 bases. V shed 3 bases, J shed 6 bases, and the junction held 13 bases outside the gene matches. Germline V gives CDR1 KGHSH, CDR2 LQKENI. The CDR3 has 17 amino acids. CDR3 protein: CASSPRVARGAGNEQFF. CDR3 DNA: TGTGCCAGCTCACCCCGGGTCGCGCGGGGGGCCGGCAATGAGCAGTTCTTC. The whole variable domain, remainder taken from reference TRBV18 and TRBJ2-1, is NAGVMQNPRHLVRRRGQEARLRCSPMKGHSHVYWYRQLPEEGLKFMVYLQKENIIDESGMPKERFSAEFPKEGPSILRIQQVVRGDSAAYFCASSPRVARGAGNEQFFGPGTRLTVL.

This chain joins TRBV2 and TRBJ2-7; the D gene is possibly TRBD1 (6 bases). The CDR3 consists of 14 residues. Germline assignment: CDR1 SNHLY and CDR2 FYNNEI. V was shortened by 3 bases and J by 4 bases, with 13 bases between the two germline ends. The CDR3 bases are TGTGCCAGCAGTGACAGGGGTTTTAGATACGAGCAGTACTTC. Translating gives CASSDRGFRYEQYF.

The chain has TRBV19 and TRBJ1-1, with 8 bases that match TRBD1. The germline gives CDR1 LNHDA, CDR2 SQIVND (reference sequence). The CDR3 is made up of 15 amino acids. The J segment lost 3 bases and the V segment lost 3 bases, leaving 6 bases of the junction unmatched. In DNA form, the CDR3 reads TGTGCCAGTAGTATCCATCAGGGGGCGTACACTGAAGCTTTCTTT. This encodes CASSIHQGAYTEAFF.

The CDR3 DNA reads TGTGCCAGCAGTTACGGGACAGGGGAGAGGACTTTCTTT. This translates into CASSYGTGERTFF. The chain has TRBV6-6 and TRBJ1-1; 10 positions agree with TRBD1. The CDR3 contains 13 residues. Trimming cost V 2 bases and J 12 bases; bases outside gene matches: 6. Per germline, CDR1 MNHNY and CDR2 SVGAGI (reference sequence).

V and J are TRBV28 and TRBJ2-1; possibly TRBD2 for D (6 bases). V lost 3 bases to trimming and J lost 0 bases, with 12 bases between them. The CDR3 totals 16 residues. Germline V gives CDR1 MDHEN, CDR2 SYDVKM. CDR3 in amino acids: CASSFWARGSYNEQFF. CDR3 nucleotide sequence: TGTGCCAGCAGTTTTTGGGCGCGGGGCTCCTACAATGAGCAGTTCTTC.

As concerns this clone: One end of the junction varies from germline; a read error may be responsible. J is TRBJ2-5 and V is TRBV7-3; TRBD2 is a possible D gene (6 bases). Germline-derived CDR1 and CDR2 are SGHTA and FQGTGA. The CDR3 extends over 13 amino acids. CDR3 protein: CSSSLMGGETQYF. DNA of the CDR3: TGTTCCAGCAGCTTAATGGGGGGAGAGACCCAGTACTTC.

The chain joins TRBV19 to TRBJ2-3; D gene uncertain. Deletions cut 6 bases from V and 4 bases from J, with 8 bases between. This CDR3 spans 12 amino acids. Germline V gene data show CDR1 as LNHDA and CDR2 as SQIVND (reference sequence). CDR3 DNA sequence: TGTGCCAGTAGGAGCTACTCAGATACGCAGTATTTT. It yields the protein CASRSYSDTQYF.

The CDR3 sequence: CASRTSGGAYNEQFF. DNA of the CDR3: TGTGCCAGCAGGACGAGCGGGGGGGCTTACAATGAGCAGTTCTTC. V is TRBV2 and J is TRBJ2-1; 10 bases fit TRBD2. J lost 4 bases, V lost 6 bases, and 6 bases had no gene match. The germline V gene encodes CDR1 SNHLY and CDR2 FYNNEI. The CDR3 extends over 15 amino acids.

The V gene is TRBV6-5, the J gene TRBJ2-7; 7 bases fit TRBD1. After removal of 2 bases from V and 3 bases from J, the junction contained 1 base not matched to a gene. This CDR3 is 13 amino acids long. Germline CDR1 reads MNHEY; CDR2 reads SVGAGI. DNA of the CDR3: TGTGCCAGCAGTTACCGGGACAGCTACGAGCAGTACTTC. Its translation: CASSYRDSYEQYF.

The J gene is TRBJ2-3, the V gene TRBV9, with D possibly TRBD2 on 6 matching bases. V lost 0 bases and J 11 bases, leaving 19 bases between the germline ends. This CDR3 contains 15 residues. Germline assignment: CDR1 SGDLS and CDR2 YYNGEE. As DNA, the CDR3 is TGTGCCAGCAGCGTAGCTACCGGGGACTTACGGCGGCAGTATTTT. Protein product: CASSVATGDLRRQYF.

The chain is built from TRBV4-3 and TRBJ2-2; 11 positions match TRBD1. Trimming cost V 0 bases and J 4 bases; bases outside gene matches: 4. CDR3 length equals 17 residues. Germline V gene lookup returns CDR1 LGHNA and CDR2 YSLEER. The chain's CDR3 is CASSQDLGTGGTGELFF. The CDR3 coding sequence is TGCGCCAGCAGCCAAGATCTAGGGACAGGGGGCACCGGGGAGCTGTTTTTT.

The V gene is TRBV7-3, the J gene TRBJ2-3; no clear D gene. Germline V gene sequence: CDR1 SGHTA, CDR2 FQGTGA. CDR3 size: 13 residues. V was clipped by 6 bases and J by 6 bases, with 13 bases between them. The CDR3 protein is CASRPTAGDTQYF. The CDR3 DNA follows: TGTGCCAGCAGACCAACTGCCGGGGATACGCAGTATTTT.

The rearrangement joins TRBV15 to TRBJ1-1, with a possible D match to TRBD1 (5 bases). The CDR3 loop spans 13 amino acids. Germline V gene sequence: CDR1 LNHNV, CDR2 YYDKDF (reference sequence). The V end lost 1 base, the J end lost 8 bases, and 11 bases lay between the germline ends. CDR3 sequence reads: CATSRVHAGEAFF. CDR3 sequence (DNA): TGTGCCACCAGCAGAGTACATGCAGGGGAAGCTTTCTTT.

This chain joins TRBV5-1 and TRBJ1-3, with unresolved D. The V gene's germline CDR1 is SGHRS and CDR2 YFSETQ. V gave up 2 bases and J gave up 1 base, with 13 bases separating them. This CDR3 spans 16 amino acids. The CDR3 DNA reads TGCGCCAGCAGCTTTGGCGCCGCGCGGTCTGGAAACACCATATATTTT. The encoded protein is CASSFGAARSGNTIYF.

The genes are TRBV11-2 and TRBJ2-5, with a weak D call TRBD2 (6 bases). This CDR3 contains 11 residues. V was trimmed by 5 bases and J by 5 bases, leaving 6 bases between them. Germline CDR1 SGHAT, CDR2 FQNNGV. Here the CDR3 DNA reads TGTGCCAGCAGCGGAGGGGAGACCCAGTACTTC. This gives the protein CASSGGETQYF.

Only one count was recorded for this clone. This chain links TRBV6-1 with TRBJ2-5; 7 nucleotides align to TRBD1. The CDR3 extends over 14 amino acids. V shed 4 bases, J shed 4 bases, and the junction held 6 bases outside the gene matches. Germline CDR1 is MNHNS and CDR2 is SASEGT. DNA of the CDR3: TGTGCCAGCAGTGGTAACAGGGGCGGAGAGACCCAGTACTTC. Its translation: CASSGNRGGETQYF.

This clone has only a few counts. The CDR3 is CALGRRTRETQYF. CDR3 bases: TGTGCCTTAGGTAGGAGGACCCGAGAGACCCAGTACTTC. V and J are TRBV30 and TRBJ2-5, with a weak D call TRBD2 (5 bases). The germline V gene has CDR1 GTSNPN and CDR2 SVGIG (reference sequence). V shed 7 bases and J shed 4 bases, with 16 bases lying between them. This CDR3 comprises 13 residues. The full variable domain, with the rest looked up from reference TRBV30 and TRBJ2-5, is SQTIHQWPATLVQPVGSPLSLECTVEGTSNPNLYWYRQAAGRGLQLLFYSVGIGQISSEVPQNLSASRPQDRQFILSSKKLLLSDSGFYLCALGRRTRETQYFGPGTRLLVL.

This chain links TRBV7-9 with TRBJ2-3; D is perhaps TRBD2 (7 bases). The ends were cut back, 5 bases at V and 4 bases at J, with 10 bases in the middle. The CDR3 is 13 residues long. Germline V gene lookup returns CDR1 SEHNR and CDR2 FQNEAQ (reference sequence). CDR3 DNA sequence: TGTGCCAGCAGCGAGGGGGGGGCAGATACGCAGTATTTT. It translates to CASSEGGADTQYF.

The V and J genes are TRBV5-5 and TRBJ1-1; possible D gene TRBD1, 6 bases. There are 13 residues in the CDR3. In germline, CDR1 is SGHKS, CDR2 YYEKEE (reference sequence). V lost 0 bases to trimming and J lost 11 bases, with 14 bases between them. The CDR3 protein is CASSLVNRGAAFF. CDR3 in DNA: TGTGCCAGCAGCTTGGTCAATCGGGGGGCGGCTTTCTTT.

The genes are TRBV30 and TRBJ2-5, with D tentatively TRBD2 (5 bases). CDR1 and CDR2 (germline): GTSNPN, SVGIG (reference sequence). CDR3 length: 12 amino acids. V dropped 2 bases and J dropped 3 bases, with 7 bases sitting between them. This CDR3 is CAWSYGEETQYF. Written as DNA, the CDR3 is TGTGCCTGGAGTTACGGGGAAGAGACCCAGTACTTC.

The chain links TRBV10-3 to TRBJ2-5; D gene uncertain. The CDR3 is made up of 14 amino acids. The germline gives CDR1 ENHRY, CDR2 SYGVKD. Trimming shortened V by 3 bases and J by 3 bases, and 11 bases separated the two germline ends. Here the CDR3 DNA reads TGTGCCATCAGTGACCCCGGTGGTAAAGAGACCCAGTACTTC. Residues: CAISDPGGKETQYF.